This T cell receptor (beta chain) was recorded in a study of control samples from healthy donors and cancer patients. TCRdb keeps only in-frame clones here, not all; method: immunoSEQ multiplex PCR. The sample yields about 160,000 clones, around 90% seen once. The sample was blood. This TCR was recovered from a man aged 30 to 39 in good health.

CDR3 in DNA: TGTGCCAGCGGGGGCAGACCGACCTACGAGCAGTACTTC. This encodes CASGGRPTYEQYF. V usage is TRBV27 and J usage is TRBJ2-7; D is perhaps TRBD1 (6 bases). This CDR3 has 13 residues. The ends were cut back, 8 bases at V and 2 bases at J, with 13 bases in the middle. Germline CDR1 reads MNHEY; CDR2 reads SMNVEV (reference sequence).